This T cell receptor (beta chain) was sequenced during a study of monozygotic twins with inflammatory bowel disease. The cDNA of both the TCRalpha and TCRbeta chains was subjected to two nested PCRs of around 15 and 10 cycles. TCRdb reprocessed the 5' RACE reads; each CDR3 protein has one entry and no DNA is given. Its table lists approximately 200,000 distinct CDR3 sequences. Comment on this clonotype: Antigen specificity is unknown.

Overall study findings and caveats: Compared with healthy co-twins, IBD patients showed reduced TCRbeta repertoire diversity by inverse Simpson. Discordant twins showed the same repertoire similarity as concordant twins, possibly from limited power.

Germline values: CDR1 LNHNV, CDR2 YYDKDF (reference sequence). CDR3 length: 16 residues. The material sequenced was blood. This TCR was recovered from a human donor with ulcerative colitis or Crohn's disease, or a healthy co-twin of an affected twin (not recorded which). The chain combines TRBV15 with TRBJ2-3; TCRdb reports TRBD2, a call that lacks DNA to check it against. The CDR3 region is CATSTLAGGSTDTQYF.